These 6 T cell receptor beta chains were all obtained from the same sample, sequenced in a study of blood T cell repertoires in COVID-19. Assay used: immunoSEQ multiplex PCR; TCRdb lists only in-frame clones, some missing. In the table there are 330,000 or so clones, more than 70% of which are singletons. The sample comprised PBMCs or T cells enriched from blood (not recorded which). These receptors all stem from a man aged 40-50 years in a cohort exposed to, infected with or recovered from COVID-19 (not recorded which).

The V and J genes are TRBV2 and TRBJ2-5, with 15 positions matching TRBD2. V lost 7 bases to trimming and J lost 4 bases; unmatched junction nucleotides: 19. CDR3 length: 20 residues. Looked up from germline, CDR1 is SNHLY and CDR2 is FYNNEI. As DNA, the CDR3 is TGTGCCAGCAAGGATCTCCCGGGACTAGCGGGAGGCGGTCCCCGAGAGACCCAGTACTTC. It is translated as CASKDLPGLAGGGPRETQYF.

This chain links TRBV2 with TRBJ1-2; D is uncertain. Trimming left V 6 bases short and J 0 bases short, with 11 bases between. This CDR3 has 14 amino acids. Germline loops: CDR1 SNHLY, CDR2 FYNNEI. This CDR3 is CASRNSLSNYGYTF. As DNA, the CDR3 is TGTGCCAGCAGAAACAGTCTCTCTAACTATGGCTACACCTTC.

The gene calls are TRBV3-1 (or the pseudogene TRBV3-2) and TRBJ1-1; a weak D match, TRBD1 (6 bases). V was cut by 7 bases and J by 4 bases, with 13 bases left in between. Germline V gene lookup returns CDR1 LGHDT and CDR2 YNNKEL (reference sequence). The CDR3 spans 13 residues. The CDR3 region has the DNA TGTGCCAGCACCGCAGGGGTTGGCACTGAAGCTTTCTTT. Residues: CASTAGVGTEAFF.

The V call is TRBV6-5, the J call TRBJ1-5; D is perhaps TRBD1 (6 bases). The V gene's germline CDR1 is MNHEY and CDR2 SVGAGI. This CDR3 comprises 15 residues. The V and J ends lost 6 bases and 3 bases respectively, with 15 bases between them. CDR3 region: CASRNPGQDNQPQHF. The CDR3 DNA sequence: TGTGCCAGCAGGAATCCGGGACAAGACAATCAGCCCCAGCATTTT.

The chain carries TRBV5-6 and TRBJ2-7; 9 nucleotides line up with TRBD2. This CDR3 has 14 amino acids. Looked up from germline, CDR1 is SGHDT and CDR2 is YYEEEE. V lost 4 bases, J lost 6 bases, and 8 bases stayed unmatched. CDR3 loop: CASSLGLASLEQYF. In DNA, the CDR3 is TGTGCCAGCAGCCTGGGACTAGCCTCCCTCGAGCAGTACTTC.

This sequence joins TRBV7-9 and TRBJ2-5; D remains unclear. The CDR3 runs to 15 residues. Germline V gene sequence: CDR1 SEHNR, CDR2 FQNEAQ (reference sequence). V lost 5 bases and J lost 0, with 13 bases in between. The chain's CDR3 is CASSIRARYQETQYF. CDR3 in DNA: TGTGCCAGCAGCATTCGTGCCAGGTACCAAGAGACCCAGTACTTC. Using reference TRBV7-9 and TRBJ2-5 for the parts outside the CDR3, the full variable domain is DTGVSQNPRHKITKRGQNVTFRCDPISEHNRLYWYRQTLGQGPEFLTYFQNEAQLEKSRLLSDRFSAERPKGSFSTLEIQRTEQGDSAMYLCASSIRARYQETQYFGPGTRLLVL.